This record looks at one TCR beta chain sequence and its context. Execution of the assay was at deep level. Method: immunoSEQ multiplex PCR; TCRdb's copy keeps in-frame clones and lacks some. Of millions of clones in the sample, around 94% are singletons; the top ten hold around 0.14%. This sample stems from a study of shared clonotypes between healthy human individuals. The overall study: The cohort had two women and a few men, ages 18 to 49. Three plates were used per donor for CD4 naive, three for CD4 memory, two for CD8 naive and one for CD8 memory.

This CDR3 region has 15 residues. Trimming removed 1 base at V and 3 bases at J, with 10 bases between. Germline V gene lookup returns CDR1 SEHNR and CDR2 FQNEAQ (reference sequence). This clonotype was sampled from a young man in good health. This sequence joins TRBV7-9 and TRBJ1-5, with D possibly matching TRBD1 (5 bases). Sequenced input: naive CD4+ T cells sorted from blood. Subset in this sample: CD45RA+ positively selected. CDR3 sequence: CASSLGGSTNQPQHF. CDR3 in DNA: TGTGCCAGCAGCTTAGGGGGGTCCACCAATCAGCCCCAGCATTTT. The variable domain in full, with the rest retrieved from reference TRBV7-9 and TRBJ1-5, is DTGVSQNPRHKITKRGQNVTFRCDPISEHNRLYWYRQTLGQGPEFLTYFQNEAQLEKSRLLSDRFSAERPKGSFSTLEIQRTEQGDSAMYLCASSLGGSTNQPQHFGDGTRLSIL.